The 2 T cell receptor beta chains presented below share a single source sample, sequenced in a study of spatial heterogeneity in lung cancer. Study findings and constraints: Tumoral mutation counts were tracked by counts of expanded intratumoral alpha and beta TCRs.

TCRdb redid the calling of the 5' RACE reads with MiXCR, one entry per CDR3 protein. The repertoire holds over 25,000 distinct CDR3 sequences, with 7.1% as singletons. For these TCRs, the target antigens are not known. Noted time point: sample taken at primary tumor resection. The sequencing used lung tumor tissue, collected at surgery. These receptors all stem from a male donor with early-stage non-small cell lung cancer.

This clonotype was seen at least ten times. The chain uses TRBV4-3 and TRBJ1-2; possibly TRBD1 for D (6 bases). From germline, CDR1 is LGHNA and CDR2 YSLEER. The CDR3 is 16 residues long. V gave up 4 bases and J gave up 1 base, with 16 bases separating them. Here the CDR3 DNA reads TGCGCCAGCAGCCGCAGCCGGGACATCAGTAACTATGGCTACACCTTC. Its protein is CASSRSRDISNYGYTF.

This clonotype was seen many times. This sequence joins TRBV5-4 and TRBJ1-6; the D is unclear. Germline loops: CDR1 SGHNT, CDR2 YYREEE (reference sequence). Trimming left V 0 bases short and J 7 bases short, with 14 bases between. The CDR3 has 16 amino acids. The CDR3 nucleotides read TGTGCCAGCAGCTTGGATGGTGCAGATGGAAATTCACCCCTCCACTTT. It yields the protein CASSLDGADGNSPLHF.